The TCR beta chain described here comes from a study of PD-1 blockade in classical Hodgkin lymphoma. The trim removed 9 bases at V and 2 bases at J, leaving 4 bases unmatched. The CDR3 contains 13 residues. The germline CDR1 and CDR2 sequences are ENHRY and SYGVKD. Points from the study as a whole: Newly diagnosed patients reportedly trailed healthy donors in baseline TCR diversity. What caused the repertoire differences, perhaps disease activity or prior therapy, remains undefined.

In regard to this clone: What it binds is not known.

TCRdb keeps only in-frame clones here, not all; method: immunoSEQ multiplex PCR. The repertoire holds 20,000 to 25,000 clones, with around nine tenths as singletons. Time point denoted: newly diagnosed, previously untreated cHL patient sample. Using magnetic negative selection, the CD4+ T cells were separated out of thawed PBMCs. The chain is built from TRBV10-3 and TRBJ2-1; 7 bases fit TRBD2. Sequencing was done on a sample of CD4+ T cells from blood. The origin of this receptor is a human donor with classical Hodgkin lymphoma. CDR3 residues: CAMSSGTYNEQFF. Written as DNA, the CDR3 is TGTGCCATGTCCAGCGGGACCTACAATGAGCAGTTCTTC.